The 25 T cell receptor beta chains below come from one sample, sequenced in a study of monozygotic twins with inflammatory bowel disease. TCRdb re-analyzed the 5' RACE reads; it lists each CDR3 protein once, without DNA. The repertoire table contains roughly 300,000 distinct CDR3 sequences. Sequenced: blood. All receptors come from a human donor with ulcerative colitis or Crohn's disease, or a healthy co-twin of an affected twin (not recorded which).

V gene TRBV5-5 combines with J gene TRBJ1-6; the D gene TCRdb calls, TRBD1, cannot be checked with no DNA. The CDR3 is made up of 12 amino acids. Looked up from germline, CDR1 is SGHKS and CDR2 is YYEKEE (reference sequence). This CDR3 reads CASSSDRRTVHF.

The chain couples TRBV18 to TRBJ1-1; TCRdb's D call, TRBD1, is unchecked because there is no DNA. Germline CDR1 reads KGHSH; CDR2 reads LQKENI. The CDR3 runs to 15 residues. CDR3 region: CASFKDRGTNTEAFF.

The CDR3 here is CASSLVGMGPKFNDQFF. V and J are TRBV5-1 and TRBJ2-1; no DNA is available, so the TRBD1 call from TCRdb remains unchecked. The germline V gene has CDR1 SGHRS and CDR2 YFSETQ. The CDR3 length is 17 residues. The full variable domain, its missing parts supplied by reference TRBV5-1 and TRBJ2-1, is KAGVTQTPRYLIKTRGQQVTLSCSPISGHRSVSWYQQTPGQGLQFLFEYFSETQRNKGNFPGRFSGRQFSNSRSEMNVSTLELGDSALYLCASSLVGMGPKFNDQFFGPGTRLTVL.

The rearrangement uses TRBV6-2 or TRBV6-3 and TRBJ2-7; with no DNA, the TCRdb D assignment of TRBD1 cannot be verified. The CDR3 contains 17 residues. The V gene's germline CDR1 is MNHEY and CDR2 SVGEGT. CDR3 sequence: CASSYAPARGPSYEQYF.

The rearrangement links TRBV3-1 to TRBJ1-3; TCRdb's D call, TRBD1, is unchecked because there is no DNA. Germline-derived CDR1 and CDR2 are LGHDT and YNNKEL (reference sequence). The CDR3 contains 15 residues. CDR3 amino acids: CASSARVASGNTIYF. Using reference TRBV3-1 and TRBJ1-3 for the parts outside the CDR3, the full variable domain is DTAVSQTPKYLVTQMGNDKSIKCEQNLGHDTMYWYKQDSKKFLKIMFSYNNKELIINETVPNRFSPKSPDKAHLNLHINSLELGDSAVYFCASSARVASGNTIYFGEGSWLTVV.

The gene calls are TRBV20-1 and TRBJ1-5. The CDR3 has 16 amino acids. Germline lookup yields CDR1 DFQATT and CDR2 SNEGSKA (reference sequence). Here the CDR3 reads CSARDVSGWGNQPQHF.

V usage is TRBV5-1 and J usage is TRBJ1-3; TCRdb indicates TRBD1, and absent DNA this call remains unverified. The germline CDR1 and CDR2 sequences are SGHRS and YFSETQ. The CDR3 sequence is 18 residues long. The CDR3 loop reads CASSLEGTGYVSGNTIYF. Full variable domain (remainder filled in from reference TRBV5-1 and TRBJ1-3): KAGVTQTPRYLIKTRGQQVTLSCSPISGHRSVSWYQQTPGQGLQFLFEYFSETQRNKGNFPGRFSGRQFSNSRSEMNVSTLELGDSALYLCASSLEGTGYVSGNTIYFGEGSWLTVV.

The gene calls are TRBV6-5 and TRBJ1-4; there is no DNA to check the TCRdb D call of TRBD1. CDR3 length: 15 residues. Germline loops: CDR1 MNHEY, CDR2 SVGAGI. This CDR3 is CASSYLQGTGEKLFF.

This chain links TRBV3-1 with TRBJ2-7. The CDR3 sequence is 13 residues long. Per germline, CDR1 LGHDT and CDR2 YNNKEL (reference sequence). The CDR3: CASSQGAPGEQYF.

V is TRBV2 and J is TRBJ2-1. The CDR3 length is 14 residues. Germline CDR1 reads SNHLY; CDR2 reads FYNNEI. CDR3 loop: CARGKTAINNEQFF.

The chain recombines TRBV9 with TRBJ2-3; the TCRdb D gene call, TRBD1, has no DNA to confirm it. There are 14 residues in the CDR3. In germline, CDR1 is SGDLS, CDR2 YYNGEE. CDR3 sequence reads: CASSDGGGADTQYF.

J is TRBJ2-3 and V is TRBV10-3; TCRdb gives TRBD2 as the D gene, but with no DNA this cannot be confirmed. There are 15 residues in the CDR3. The germline CDR1 and CDR2 sequences are ENHRY and SYGVKD. CDR3 in amino acids: CATRKSASGTDTQYF.

This chain connects TRBV27 to TRBJ2-6. The V gene's germline CDR1 is MNHEY and CDR2 SMNVEV (reference sequence). The CDR3 is made up of 14 amino acids. The chain's CDR3 is CASSLFGGVNVLTF.

The rearrangement joins TRBV3-1 to TRBJ2-3. This CDR3 is built from 15 residues. Germline V gene sequence: CDR1 LGHDT, CDR2 YNNKEL (reference sequence). CDR3 protein: CASSQARPGTDTQYF.

The chain couples TRBV7-6 to TRBJ1-5. This CDR3 has 15 amino acids. Germline CDR1 and CDR2: SGHVS and FNYEAQ. The CDR3 protein is CASSLPHQSNQPQHF.

CDR3: CATSRTLGTGAYEQYF. The gene calls are TRBV15 and TRBJ2-7; TCRdb's D gene call, TRBD1, goes unchecked for lack of DNA. The CDR3 loop spans 16 amino acids. The V gene's germline CDR1 is LNHNV and CDR2 YYDKDF (reference sequence).

The chain uses TRBV20-1 and TRBJ2-3. The length of the CDR3 is 15 residues. CDR1 is DFQATT, CDR2 SNEGSKA, per germline (reference sequence). The CDR3 reads CSATAYQLSTDTQYF.

The chain recombines TRBV7-2 with TRBJ2-5; the TCRdb D gene call, TRBD1, has no DNA to confirm it. This CDR3 is 16 amino acids long. The germline V gene encodes CDR1 SGHTA and CDR2 FQGNSA. CDR3 protein: CASSPFRGGAPKTQYF. The full variable domain, rest sourced from reference TRBV7-2 and TRBJ2-5, is GAGVSQSPSNKVTEKGKDVELRCDPISGHTALYWYRQSLGQGLEFLIYFQGNSAPDKSGLPSDRFSAERTGGSVSTLTIQRTQQEDSAVYLCASSPFRGGAPKTQYFGPGTRLLVL.

The chain joins TRBV5-1 to TRBJ2-5; TCRdb calls TRBD2, which cannot be checked without DNA. The germline V gene encodes CDR1 SGHRS and CDR2 YFSETQ. The CDR3 contains 16 residues. Here the CDR3 reads CASSLAVAGPEETQYF.

The CDR3 protein is CASSIGRNGEQYF. The chain is built from TRBV5-1 and TRBJ2-7. The CDR3 consists of 13 residues. The V gene's germline CDR1 is SGHRS and CDR2 YFSETQ.

The rearrangement joins TRBV20-1 to TRBJ1-2. The CDR3 loop spans 11 amino acids. Germline V lookup: CDR1 DFQATT, CDR2 SNEGSKA (reference sequence). The CDR3 is CSAREDYGYTF.

The chain has TRBV12-3 or TRBV12-4 and TRBJ1-5; TCRdb names TRBD1, which stays unverified in the absence of DNA. The CDR3 covers 15 residues. CDR3 in amino acids: CASSFAGGRGQPQHF.

The V and J genes are TRBV12-3 or TRBV12-4 and TRBJ2-6. This CDR3 contains 15 residues. The CDR3 loop is CASTIVSSGANVLTF.

The rearrangement joins TRBV6-2 or TRBV6-3 to TRBJ1-5; the TRBD1 assignment by TCRdb is unverifiable without DNA. This CDR3 is 16 amino acids long. Germline V gene data show CDR1 as MNHEY and CDR2 as SVGEGT. The CDR3 sequence is CASSRNRRGSNQPQHF.

The V call is TRBV7-2, the J call TRBJ1-4. The CDR3 has 15 residues. Germline-derived CDR1 and CDR2 are SGHTA and FQGNSA. CDR3: CASSMDSGSNEKLFF.